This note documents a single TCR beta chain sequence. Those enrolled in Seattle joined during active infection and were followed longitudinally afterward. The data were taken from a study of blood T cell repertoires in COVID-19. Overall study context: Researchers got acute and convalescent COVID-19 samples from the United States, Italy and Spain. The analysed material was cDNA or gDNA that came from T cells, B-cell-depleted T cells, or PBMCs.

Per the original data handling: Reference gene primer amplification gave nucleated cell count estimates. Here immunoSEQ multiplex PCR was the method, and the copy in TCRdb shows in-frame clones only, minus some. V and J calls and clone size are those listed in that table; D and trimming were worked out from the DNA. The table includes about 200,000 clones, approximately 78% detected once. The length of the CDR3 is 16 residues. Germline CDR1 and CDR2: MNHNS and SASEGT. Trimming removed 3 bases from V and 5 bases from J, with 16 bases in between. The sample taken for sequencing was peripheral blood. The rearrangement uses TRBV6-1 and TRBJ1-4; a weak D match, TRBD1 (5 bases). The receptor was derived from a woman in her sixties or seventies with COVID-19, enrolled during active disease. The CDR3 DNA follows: TGTGCCAGCAGTGACGGGTCTAGGGGCCGCAATGAAAAACTGTTTTTT. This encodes CASSDGSRGRNEKLFF.